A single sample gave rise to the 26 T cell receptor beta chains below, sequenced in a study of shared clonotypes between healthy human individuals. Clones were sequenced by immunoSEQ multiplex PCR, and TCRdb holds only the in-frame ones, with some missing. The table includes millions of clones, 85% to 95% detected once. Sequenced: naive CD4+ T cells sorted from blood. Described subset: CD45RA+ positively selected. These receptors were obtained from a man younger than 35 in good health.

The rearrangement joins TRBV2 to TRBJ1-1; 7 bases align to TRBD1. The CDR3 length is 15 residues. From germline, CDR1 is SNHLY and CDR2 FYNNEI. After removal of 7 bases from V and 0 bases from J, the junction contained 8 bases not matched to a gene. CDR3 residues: CASIQGTYMNTEAFF. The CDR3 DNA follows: TGTGCCAGCATACAGGGGACGTACATGAACACTGAAGCTTTCTTT.

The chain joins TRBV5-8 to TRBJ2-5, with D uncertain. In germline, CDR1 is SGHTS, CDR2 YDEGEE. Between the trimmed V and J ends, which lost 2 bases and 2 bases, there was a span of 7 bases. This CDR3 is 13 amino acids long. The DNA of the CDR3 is TGTGCCAGCAGCTTCGGGCAGCAAGAGACCCAGTACTTC. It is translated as CASSFGQQETQYF.

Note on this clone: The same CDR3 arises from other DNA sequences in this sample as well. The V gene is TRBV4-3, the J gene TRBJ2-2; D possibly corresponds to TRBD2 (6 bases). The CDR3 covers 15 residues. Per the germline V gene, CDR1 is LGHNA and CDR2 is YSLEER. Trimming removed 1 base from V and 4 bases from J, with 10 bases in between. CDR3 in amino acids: CASSQGTGGTGELFF. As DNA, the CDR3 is TGCGCCAGCAGCCAAGGAACCGGGGGCACCGGGGAGCTGTTTTTT.

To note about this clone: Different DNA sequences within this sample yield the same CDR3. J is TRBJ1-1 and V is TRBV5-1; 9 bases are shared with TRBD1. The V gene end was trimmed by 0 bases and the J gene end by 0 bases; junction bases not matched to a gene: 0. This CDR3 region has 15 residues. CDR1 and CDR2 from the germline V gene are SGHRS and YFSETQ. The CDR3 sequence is CASSLGTGVNTEAFF. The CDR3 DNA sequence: TGCGCCAGCAGCTTGGGGACAGGGGTGAACACTGAAGCTTTCTTT. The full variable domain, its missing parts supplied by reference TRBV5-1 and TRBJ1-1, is KAGVTQTPRYLIKTRGQQVTLSCSPISGHRSVSWYQQTPGQGLQFLFEYFSETQRNKGNFPGRFSGRQFSNSRSEMNVSTLELGDSALYLCASSLGTGVNTEAFFGQGTRLTVV.

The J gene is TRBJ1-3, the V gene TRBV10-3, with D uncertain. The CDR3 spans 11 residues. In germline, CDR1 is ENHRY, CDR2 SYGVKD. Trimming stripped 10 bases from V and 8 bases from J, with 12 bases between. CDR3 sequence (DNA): TGTGCCACAGGATTTTTGGACACCATATATTTT. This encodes CATGFLDTIYF.

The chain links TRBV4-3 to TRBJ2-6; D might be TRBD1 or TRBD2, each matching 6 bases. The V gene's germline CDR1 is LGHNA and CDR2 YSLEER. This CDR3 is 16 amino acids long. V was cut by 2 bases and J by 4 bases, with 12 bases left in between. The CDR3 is CASSQQGGTGANVLTF. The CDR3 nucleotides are TGCGCCAGCAGCCAACAAGGGGGGACCGGGGCCAACGTCCTGACTTTC.

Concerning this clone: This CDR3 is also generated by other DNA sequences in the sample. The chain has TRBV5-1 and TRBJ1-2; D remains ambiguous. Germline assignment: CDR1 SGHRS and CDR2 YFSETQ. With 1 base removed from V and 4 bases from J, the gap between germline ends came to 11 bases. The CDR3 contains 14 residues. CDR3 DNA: TGCGCCAGCAGCTTGACAGATGGAGGCTATGGCTACACCTTC. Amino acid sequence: CASSLTDGGYGYTF. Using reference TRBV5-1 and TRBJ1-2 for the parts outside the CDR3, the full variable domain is KAGVTQTPRYLIKTRGQQVTLSCSPISGHRSVSWYQQTPGQGLQFLFEYFSETQRNKGNFPGRFSGRQFSNSRSEMNVSTLELGDSALYLCASSLTDGGYGYTFGSGTRLTVV.

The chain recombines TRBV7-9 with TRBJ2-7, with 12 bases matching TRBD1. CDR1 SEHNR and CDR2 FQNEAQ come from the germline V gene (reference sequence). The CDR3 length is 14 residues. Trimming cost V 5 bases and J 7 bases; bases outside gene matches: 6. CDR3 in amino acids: CASSTGTGGNEQYF. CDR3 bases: TGTGCCAGCAGCACCGGGACAGGGGGCAATGAGCAGTACTTC.

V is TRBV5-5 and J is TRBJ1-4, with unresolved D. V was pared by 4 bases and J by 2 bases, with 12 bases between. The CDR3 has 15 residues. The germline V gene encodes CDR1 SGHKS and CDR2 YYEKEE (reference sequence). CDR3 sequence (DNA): TGTGCCAGCAGCACCAGGCCATCCACTAATGAAAAACTGTTTTTT. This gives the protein CASSTRPSTNEKLFF.

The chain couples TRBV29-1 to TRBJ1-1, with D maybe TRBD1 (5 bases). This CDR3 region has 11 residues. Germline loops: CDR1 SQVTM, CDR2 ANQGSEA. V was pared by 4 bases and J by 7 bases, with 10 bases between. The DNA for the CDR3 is TGCAGCGTTGGGGGGGACGGTGAAGCTTTCTTT. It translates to CSVGGDGEAFF.

CDR3 in DNA: TGTGCCAGCAGTGAAGAGGCGTCTAACTATGGCTACACCTTC. Protein: CASSEEASNYGYTF. The genes are TRBV2 and TRBJ1-2; D gene ambiguous. CDR3 length: 14 amino acids. Germline CDR1 and CDR2: SNHLY and FYNNEI. Trimming shortened V by 1 base and J by 0 bases, and 6 bases separated the two germline ends.

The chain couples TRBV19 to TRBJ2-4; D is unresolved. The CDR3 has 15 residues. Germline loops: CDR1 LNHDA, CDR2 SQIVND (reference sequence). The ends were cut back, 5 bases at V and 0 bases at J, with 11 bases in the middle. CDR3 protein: CASSSGELAKNIQYF. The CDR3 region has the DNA TGTGCCAGTAGTTCTGGCGAGCTAGCCAAAAACATTCAGTACTTC.

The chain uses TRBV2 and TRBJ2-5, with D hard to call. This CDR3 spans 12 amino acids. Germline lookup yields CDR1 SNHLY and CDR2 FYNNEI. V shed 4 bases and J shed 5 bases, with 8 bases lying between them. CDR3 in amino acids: CASSVGTETQYF. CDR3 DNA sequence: TGTGCCAGCAGTGTCGGTACGGAGACCCAGTACTTC. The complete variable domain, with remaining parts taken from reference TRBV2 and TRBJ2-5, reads EPEVTQTPSHQVTQMGQEVILRCVPISNHLYFYWYRQILGQKVEFLVSFYNNEISEKSEIFDDQFSVERPDGSNFTLKIRSTKLEDSAMYFCASSVGTETQYFGPGTRLLVL.

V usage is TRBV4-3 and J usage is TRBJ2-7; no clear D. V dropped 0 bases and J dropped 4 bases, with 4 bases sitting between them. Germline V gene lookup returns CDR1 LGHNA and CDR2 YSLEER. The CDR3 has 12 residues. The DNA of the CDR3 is TGCGCCAGCAGCCAAGAGGGGTACGAGCAGTACTTC. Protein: CASSQEGYEQYF.

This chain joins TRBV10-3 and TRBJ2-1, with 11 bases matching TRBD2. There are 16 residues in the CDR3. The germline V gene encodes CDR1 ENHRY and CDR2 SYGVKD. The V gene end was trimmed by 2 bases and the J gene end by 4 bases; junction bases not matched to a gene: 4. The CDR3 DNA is TGTGCCATCAGTGAGCCGGGACTAGCGGTGTACAATGAGCAGTTCTTC. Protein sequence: CAISEPGLAVYNEQFF.

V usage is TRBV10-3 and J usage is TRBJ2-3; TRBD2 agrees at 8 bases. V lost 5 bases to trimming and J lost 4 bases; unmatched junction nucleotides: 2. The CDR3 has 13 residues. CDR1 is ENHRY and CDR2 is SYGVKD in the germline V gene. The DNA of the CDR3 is TGTGCCATCAGTTGGACTAGCCCAGATACGCAGTATTTT. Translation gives CAISWTSPDTQYF.

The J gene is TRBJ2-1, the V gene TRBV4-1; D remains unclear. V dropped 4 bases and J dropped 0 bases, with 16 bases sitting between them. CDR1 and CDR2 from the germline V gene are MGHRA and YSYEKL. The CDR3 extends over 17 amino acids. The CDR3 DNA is TGCGCCAGCAGCCCTGAATACGCGTCCTCCTCCTACAATGAGCAGTTCTTC. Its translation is CASSPEYASSSYNEQFF.

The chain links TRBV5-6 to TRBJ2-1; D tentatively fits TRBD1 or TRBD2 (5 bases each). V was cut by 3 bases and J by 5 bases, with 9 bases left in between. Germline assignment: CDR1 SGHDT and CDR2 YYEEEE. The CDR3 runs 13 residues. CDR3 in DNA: TGTGCCAGCAGCTGGGGGACCAACAATGAGCAGTTCTTC. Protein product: CASSWGTNNEQFF.

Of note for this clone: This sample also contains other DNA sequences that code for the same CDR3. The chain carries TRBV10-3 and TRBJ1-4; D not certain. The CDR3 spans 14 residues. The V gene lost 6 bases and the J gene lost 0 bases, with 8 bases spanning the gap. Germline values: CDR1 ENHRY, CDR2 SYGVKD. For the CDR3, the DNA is TGTGCCATCAGGAGGGATGCAACTAATGAAAAACTGTTTTTT. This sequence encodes CAIRRDATNEKLFF.

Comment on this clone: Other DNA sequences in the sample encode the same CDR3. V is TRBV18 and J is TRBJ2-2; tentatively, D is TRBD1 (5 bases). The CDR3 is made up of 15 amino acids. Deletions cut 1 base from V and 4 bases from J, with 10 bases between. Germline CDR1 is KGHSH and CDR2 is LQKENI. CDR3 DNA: TGTGCCAGCTCACCACGGCAGGGCGGCACCGGGGAGCTGTTTTTT. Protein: CASSPRQGGTGELFF.

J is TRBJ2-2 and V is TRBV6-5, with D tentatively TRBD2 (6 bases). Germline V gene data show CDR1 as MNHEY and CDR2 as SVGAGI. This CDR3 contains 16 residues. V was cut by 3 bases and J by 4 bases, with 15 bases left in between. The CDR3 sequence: CASSYGGTSSTGELFF. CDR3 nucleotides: TGTGCCAGCAGTTATGGGGGGACGAGCAGCACCGGGGAGCTGTTTTTT.

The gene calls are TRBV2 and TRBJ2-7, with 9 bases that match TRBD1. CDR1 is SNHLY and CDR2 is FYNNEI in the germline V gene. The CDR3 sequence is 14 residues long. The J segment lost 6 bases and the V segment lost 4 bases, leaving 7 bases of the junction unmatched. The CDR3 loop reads CASSAEGQGAEQYF. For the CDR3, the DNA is TGTGCCAGCAGTGCCGAGGGACAGGGTGCCGAGCAGTACTTC.

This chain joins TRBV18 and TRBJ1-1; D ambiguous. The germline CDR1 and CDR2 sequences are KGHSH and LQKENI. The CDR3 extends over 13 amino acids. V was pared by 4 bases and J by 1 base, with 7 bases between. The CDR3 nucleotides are TGTGCCAGCTCACGACCACCGAACACTGAAGCTTTCTTT. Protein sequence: CASSRPPNTEAFF.

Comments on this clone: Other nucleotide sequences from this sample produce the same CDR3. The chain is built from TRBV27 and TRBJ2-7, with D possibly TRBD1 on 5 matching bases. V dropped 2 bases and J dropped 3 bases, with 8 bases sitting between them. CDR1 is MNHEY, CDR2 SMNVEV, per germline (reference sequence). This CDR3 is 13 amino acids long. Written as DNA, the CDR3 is TGTGCCAGCAGTTTACGACAGCACTACGAGCAGTACTTC. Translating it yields CASSLRQHYEQYF.

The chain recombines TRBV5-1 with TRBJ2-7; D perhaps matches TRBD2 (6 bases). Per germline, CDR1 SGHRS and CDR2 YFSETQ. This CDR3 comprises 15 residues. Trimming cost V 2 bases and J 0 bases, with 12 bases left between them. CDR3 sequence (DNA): TGCGCCAGCAGCTTACTTAGCGGTTCCTCCTACGAGCAGTACTTC. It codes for CASSLLSGSSYEQYF.

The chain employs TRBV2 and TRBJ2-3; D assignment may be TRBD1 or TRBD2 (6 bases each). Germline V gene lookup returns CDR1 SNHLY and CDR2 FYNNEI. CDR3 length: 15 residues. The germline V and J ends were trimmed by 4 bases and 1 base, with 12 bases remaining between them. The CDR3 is CASSGMGGRTDTQYF. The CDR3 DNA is TGTGCCAGCAGTGGAATGGGGGGCCGCACAGATACGCAGTATTTT.